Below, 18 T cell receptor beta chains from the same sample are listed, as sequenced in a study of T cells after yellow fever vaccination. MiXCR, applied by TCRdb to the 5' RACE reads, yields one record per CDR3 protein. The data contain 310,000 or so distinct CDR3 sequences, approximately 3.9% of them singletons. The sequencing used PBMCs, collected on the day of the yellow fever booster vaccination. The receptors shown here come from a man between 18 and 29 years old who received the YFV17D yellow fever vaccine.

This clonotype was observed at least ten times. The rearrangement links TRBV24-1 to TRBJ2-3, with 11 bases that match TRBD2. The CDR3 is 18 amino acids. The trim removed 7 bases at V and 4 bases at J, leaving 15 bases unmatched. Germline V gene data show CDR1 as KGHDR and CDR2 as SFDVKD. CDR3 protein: CATSHSGSGGALSDTQYF. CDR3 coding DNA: TGTGCCACCAGCCACTCGGGTAGCGGGGGGGCGTTGTCAGATACGCAGTATTTT.

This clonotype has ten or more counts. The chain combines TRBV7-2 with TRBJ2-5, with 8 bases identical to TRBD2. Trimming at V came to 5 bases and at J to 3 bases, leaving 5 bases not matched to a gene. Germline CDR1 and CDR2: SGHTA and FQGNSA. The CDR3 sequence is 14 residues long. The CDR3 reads CASSKGLAEETQYF. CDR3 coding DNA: TGTGCCAGCAGCAAAGGACTAGCAGAAGAGACCCAGTACTTC.

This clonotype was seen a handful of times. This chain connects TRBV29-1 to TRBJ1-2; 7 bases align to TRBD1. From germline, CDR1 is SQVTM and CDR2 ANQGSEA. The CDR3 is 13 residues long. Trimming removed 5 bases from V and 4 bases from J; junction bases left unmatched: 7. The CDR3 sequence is CSVSQGIRYGYTF. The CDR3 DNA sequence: TGCAGCGTTTCACAGGGGATCCGCTATGGCTACACCTTC.

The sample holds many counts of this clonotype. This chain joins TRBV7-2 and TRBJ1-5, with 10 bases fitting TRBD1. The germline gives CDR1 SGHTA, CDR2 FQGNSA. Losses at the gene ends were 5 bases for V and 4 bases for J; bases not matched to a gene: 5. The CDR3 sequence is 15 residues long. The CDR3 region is CASSRWGQGNQPQHF. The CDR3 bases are TGTGCCAGCAGCCGCTGGGGACAGGGGAATCAGCCCCAGCATTTT.

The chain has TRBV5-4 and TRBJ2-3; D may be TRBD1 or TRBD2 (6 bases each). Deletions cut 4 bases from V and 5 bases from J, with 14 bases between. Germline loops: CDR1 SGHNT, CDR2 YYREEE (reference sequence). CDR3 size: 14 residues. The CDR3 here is CASSLGGWGDTQYF. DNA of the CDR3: TGTGCCAGCAGCCTCGGGGGCTGGGGAGATACGCAGTATTTT.

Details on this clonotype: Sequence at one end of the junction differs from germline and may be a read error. CDR3 sequence reads: CASSPPGQGEDEPYF. DNA for the CDR3: TGTGCCAGCAGCCCCCCGGGACAGGGGGAGGACGAGCCGTACTTC. The chain carries TRBV11-2 and TRBJ2-7, with 11 bases that match TRBD1. The CDR3 totals 15 residues. Germline CDR1 and CDR2: SGHAT and FQNNGV.

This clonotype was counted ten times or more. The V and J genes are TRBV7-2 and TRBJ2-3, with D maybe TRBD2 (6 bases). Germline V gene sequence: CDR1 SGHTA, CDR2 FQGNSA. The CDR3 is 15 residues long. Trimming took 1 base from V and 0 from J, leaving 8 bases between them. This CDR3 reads CASSLVRGSTDTQYF. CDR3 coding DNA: TGTGCCAGCAGCTTAGTTCGGGGGAGCACAGATACGCAGTATTTT.

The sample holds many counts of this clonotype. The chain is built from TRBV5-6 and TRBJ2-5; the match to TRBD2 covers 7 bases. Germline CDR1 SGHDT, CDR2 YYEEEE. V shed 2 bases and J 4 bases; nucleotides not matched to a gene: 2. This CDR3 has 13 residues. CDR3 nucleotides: TGTGCCAGCAGCTTAGCGGGACCAGAGACCCAGTACTTC. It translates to CASSLAGPETQYF.

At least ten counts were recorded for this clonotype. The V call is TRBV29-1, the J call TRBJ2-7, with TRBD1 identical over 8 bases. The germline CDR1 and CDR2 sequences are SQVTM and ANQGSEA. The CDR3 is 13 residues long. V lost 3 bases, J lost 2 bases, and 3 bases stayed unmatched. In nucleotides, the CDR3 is TGCAGCGTTGAGGGACAGGTCCCCTACGAGCAGTACTTC. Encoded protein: CSVEGQVPYEQYF.

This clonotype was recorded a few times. CDR3 protein: CASSTLTGRRSREQFF. The CDR3, as DNA: TGTGCCAGTAGTACACTAACCGGGAGAAGATCCCGTGAGCAGTTCTTC. This chain links TRBV19 with TRBJ2-1, with a possible D match to TRBD2 (6 bases). Germline V CDR1 and CDR2: LNHDA, SQIVND (reference sequence). The CDR3 consists of 16 residues. The V gene lost 4 bases and the J gene lost 9 bases, with 22 bases spanning the gap.

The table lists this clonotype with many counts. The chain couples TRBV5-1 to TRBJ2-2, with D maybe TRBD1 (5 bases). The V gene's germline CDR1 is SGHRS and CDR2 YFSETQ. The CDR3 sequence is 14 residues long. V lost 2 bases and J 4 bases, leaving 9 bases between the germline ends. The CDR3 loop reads CASSLTGGTGELFF. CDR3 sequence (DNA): TGCGCCAGCAGCTTAACAGGTGGCACCGGGGAGCTGTTTTTT.

CDR3 region: CASSYQGGDEQFF. In nucleotides, the CDR3 is TGTGCCAGCAGCTACCAGGGGGGAGACGAGCAGTTCTTC. The chain combines TRBV7-2 with TRBJ2-1; TRBD1 is a possible D gene (7 bases). The germline gives CDR1 SGHTA, CDR2 FQGNSA. Trimming stripped 4 bases from V and 10 bases from J, with 14 bases between. The CDR3 runs 13 residues.

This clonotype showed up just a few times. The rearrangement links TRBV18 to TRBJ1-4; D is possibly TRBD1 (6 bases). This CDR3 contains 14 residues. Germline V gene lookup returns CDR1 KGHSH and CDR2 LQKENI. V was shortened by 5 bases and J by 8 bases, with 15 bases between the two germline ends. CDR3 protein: CASSAGAQTEKLFF. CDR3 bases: TGTGCCAGCTCAGCAGGGGCCCAGACGGAAAAACTGTTTTTT.

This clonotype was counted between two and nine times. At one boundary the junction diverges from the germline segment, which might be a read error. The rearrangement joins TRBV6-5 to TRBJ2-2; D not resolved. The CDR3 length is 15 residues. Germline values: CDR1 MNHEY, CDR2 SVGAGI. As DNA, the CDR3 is TGTGCCAGCAGTCACTCAAACCTGAACACCGGGGAGCTGTTTTTT. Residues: CASSHSNLNTGELFF.

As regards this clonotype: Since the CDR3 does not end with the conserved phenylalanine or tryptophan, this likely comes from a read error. The CDR3 DNA follows: TGTGCCAGCAGCCCCGGTCAGGGGGAAGAGACCCAGTACTTA. It encodes CASSPGQGEETQYL. This sequence joins TRBV7-6 and TRBJ2-5, with TRBD1 identical over 7 bases. Germline V gives CDR1 SGHVS, CDR2 FNYEAQ. The ends lost 5 bases at V and 3 bases at J; junction bases unmatched: 6. The CDR3 length is 14 residues.

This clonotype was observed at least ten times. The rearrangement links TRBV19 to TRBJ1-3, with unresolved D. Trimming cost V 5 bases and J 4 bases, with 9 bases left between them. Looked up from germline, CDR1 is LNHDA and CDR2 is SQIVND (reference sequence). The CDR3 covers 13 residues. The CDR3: CASSVGGGNTIYF. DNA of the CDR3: TGTGCCAGTAGTGTCGGAGGAGGAAACACCATATATTTT.

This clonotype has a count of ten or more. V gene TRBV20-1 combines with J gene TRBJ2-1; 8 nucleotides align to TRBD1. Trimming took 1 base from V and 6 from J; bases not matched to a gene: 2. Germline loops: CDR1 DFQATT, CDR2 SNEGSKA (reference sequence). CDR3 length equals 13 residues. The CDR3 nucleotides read TGCAGTGCTAGAGGGACAGGGAGCAATGAGCAGTTCTTC. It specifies CSARGTGSNEQFF.

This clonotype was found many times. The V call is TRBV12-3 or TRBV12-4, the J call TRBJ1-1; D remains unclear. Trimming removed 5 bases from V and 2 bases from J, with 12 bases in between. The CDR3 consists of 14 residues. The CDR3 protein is CASSTTDTNTEAFF. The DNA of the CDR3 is TGTGCCAGCAGTACTACAGATACTAACACTGAAGCTTTCTTT.